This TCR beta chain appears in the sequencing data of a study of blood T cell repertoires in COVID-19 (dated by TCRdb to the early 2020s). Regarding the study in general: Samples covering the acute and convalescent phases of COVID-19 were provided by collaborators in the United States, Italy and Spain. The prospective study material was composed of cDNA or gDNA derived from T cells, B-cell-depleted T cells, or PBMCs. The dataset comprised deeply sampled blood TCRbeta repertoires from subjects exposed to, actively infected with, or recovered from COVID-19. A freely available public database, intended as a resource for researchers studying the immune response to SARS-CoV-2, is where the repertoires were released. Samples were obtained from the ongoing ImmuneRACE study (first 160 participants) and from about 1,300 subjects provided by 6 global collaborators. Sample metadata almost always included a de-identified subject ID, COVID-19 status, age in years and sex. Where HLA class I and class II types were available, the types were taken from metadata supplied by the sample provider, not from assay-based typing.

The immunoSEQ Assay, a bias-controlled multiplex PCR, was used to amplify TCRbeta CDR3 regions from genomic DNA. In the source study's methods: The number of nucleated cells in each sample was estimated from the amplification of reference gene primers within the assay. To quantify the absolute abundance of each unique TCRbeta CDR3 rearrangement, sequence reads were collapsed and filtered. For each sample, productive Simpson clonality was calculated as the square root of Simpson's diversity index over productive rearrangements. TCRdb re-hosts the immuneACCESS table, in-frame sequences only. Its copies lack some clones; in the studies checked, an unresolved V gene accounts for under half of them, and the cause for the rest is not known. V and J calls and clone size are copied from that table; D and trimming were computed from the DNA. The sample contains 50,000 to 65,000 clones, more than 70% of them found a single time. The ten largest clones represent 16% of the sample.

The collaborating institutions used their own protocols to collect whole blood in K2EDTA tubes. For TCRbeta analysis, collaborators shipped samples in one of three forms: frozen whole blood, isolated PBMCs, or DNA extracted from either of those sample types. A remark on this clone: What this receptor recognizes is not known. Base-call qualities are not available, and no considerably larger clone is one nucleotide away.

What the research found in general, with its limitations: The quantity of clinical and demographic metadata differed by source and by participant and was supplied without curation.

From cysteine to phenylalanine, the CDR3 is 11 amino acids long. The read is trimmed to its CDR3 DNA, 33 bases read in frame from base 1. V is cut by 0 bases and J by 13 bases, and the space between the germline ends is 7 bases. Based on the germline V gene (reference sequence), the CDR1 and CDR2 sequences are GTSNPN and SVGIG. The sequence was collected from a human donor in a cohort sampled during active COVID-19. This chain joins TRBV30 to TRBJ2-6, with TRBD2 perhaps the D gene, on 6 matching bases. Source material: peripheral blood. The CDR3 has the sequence CAWSVRGVLTF. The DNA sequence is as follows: TGTGCCTGGAGTGTACGGGGGGTCCTGACTTTC.